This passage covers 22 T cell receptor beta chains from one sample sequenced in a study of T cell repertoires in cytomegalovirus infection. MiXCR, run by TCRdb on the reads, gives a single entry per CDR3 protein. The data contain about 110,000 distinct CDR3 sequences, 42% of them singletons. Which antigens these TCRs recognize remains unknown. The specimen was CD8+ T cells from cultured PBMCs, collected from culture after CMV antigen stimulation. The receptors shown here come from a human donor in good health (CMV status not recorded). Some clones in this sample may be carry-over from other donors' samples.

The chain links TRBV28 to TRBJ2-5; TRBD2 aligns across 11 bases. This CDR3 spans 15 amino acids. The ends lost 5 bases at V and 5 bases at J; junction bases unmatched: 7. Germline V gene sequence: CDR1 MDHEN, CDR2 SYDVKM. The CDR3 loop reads CASSNSLAGGETQYF. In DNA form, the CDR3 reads TGTGCCAGCAGTAACTCGCTAGCGGGGGGCGAGACCCAGTACTTC.

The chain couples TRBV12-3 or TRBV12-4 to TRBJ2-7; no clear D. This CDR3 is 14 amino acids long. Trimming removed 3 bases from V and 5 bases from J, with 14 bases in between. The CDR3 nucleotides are TGTGCCAGCAGTTTTCTAAATATACGGAACGAGCAGTACTTC. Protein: CASSFLNIRNEQYF.

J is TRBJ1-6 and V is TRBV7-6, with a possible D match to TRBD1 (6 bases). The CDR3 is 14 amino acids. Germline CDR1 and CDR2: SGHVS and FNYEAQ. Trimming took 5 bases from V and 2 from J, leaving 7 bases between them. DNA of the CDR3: TGTGCCAGCAGCCAGGGGCCCTATAATTCACCCCTCCACTTT. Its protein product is CASSQGPYNSPLHF.

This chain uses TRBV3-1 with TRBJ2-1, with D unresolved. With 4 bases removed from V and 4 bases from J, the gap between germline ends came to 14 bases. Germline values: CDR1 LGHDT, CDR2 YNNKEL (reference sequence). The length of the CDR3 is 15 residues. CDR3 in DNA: TGTGCCAGCAGCCCGCACGGCCCCTTATACAATGAGCAGTTCTTC. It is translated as CASSPHGPLYNEQFF.

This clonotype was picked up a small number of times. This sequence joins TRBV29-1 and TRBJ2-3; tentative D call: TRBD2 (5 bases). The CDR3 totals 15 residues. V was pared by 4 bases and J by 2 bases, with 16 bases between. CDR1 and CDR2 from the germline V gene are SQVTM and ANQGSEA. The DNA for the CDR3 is TGCAGCGTTGCGCCCTTGGACTCCAACACAGATACGCAGTATTTT. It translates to CSVAPLDSNTDTQYF.

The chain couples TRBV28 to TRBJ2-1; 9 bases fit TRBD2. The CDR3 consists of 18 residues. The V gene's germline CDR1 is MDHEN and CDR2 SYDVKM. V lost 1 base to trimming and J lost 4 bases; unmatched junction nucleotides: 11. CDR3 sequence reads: CASSLYSGGGARYNEQFF. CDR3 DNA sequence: TGTGCCAGCAGTTTATACTCCGGCGGGGGGGCTCGATACAATGAGCAGTTCTTC.

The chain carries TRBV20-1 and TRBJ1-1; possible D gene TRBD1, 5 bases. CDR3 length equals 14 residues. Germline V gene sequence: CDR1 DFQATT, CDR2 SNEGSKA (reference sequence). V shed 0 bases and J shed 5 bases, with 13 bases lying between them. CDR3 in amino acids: CSARDGGGTTEAFF. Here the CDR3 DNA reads TGCAGTGCTAGAGATGGTGGGGGAACAACTGAAGCTTTCTTT.

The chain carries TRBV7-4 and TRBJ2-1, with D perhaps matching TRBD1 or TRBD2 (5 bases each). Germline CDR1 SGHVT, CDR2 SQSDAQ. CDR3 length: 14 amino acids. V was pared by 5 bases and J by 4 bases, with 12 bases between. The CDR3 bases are TGTGCCAGCAGCCCGTCCGGGACGTACAATGAGCAGTTCTTC. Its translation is CASSPSGTYNEQFF.

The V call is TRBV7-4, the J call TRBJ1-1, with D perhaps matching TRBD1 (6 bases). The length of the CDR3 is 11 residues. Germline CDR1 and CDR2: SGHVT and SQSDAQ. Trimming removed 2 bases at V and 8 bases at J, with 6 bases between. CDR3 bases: TGTGCCAGCAGCTTACAGGGGGAAGCTTTCTTT. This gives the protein CASSLQGEAFF.

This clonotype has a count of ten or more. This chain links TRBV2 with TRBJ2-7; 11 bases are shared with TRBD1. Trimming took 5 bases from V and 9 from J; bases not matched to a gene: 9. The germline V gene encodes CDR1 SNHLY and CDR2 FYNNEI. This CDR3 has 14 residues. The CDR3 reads CASSLGQGATRQYF. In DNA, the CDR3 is TGTGCCAGCAGTCTAGGACAGGGGGCCACGAGGCAGTACTTC.

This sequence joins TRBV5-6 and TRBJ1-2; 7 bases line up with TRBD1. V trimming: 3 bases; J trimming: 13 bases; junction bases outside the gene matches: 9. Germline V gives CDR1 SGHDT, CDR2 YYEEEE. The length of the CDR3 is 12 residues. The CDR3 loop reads CASSSGTDERTF. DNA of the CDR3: TGTGCCAGCAGCTCTGGGACAGACGAACGCACCTTC.

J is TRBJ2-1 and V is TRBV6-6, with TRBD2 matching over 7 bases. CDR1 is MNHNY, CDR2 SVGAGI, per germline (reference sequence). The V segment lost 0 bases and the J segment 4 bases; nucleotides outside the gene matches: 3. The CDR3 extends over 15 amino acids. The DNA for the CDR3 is TGTGCCAGCAGTTACTCGGGGGGGGGTTACAATGAGCAGTTCTTC. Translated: CASSYSGGGYNEQFF.

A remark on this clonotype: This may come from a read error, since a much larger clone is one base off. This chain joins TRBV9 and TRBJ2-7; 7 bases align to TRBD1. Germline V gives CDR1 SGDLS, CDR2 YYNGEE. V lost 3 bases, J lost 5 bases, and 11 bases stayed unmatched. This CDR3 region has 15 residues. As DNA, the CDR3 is TGTGCCAGCAGCGGGAGACAGGGCTACATGAACGAGCAGTACTTC. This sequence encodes CASSGRQGYMNEQYF.

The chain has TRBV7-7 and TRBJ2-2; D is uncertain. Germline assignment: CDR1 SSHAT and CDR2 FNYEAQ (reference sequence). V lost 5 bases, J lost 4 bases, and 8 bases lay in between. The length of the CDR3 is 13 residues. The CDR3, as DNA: TGTGCCAGCAGCCAAGGTCTCACCGGGGAGCTGTTTTTT. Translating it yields CASSQGLTGELFF. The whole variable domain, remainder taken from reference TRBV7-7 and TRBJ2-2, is GAGVSQSPRYKVTKRGQDVTLRCDPISSHATLYWYQQALGQGPEFLTYFNYEAQPDKSGLPSDRFSAERPEGSISTLTIQRTEQRDSAMYRCASSQGLTGELFFGEGSRLTVL.

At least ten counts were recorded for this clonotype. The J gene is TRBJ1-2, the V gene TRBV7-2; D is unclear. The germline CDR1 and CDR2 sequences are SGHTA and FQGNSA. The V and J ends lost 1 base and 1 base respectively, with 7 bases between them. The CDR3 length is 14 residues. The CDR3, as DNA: TGTGCCAGCAGCTTAGGAGGGAATAACTATGGCTACACCTTC. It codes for CASSLGGNNYGYTF. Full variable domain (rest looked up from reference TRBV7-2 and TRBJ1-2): GAGVSQSPSNKVTEKGKDVELRCDPISGHTALYWYRQSLGQGLEFLIYFQGNSAPDKSGLPSDRFSAERTGGSVSTLTIQRTQQEDSAVYLCASSLGGNNYGYTFGSGTRLTVV.

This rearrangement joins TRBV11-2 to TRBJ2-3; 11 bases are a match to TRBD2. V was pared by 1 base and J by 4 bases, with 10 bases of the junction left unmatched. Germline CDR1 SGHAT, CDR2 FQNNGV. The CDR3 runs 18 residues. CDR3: CASSLGVSGGAQADTQYF. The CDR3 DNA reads TGTGCCAGCAGCTTAGGTGTTAGCGGGGGGGCCCAGGCAGATACGCAGTATTTT.

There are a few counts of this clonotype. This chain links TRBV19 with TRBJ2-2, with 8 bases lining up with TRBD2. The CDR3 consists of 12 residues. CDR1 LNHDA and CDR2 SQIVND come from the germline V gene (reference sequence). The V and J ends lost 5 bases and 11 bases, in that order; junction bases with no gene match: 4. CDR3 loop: CASSSLAGELFF. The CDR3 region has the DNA TGTGCCAGTAGTTCGCTAGCGGGTGAGCTGTTTTTT.

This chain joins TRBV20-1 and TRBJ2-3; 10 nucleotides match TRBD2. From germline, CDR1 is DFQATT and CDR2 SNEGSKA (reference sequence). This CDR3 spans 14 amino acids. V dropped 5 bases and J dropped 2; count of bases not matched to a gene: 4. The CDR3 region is CSAPGLAVTDTQYF. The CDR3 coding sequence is TGCAGTGCTCCAGGACTAGCGGTCACAGATACGCAGTATTTT.

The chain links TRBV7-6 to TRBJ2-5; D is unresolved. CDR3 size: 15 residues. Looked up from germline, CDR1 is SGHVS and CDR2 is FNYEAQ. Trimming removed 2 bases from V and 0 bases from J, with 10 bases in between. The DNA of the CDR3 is TGTGCCAGCAGCTTACGCGCGGCAGACCAAGAGACCCAGTACTTC. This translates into CASSLRAADQETQYF.

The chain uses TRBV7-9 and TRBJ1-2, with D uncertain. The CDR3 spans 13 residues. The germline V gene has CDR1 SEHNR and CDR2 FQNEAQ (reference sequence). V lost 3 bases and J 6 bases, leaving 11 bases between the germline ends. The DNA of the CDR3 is TGTGCCAGCAGCTTTGGTCCAAGTGATGGCTACACCTTC. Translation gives CASSFGPSDGYTF.

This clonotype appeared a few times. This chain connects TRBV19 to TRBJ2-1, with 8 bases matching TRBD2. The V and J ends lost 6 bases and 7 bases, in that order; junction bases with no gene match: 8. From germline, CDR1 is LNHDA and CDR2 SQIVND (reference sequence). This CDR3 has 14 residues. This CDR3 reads CASSHRGGANEQFF. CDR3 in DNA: TGTGCCAGTAGCCATCGGGGGGGGGCGAATGAGCAGTTCTTC.

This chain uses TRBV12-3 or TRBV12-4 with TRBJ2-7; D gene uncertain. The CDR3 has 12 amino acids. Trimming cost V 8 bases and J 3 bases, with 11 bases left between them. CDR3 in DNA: TGTGCCAGCGGGGAAAGCTTCTACGAGCAGTACTTC. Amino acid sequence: CASGESFYEQYF.